This T cell receptor beta chain was identified in a study of STAT3 mutations in large granular lymphocyte leukemia. Study as a whole: Roughly 38% of treated T-LGLL patients showed hematologic response to immunosuppression.

Approximately 40,000 productive templates were obtained per sample on average. Sequencing was performed with immunoSEQ multiplex PCR; in TCRdb, only in-frame clones are kept and a portion is missing. The sample yields about 15,000 clones, around four fifths seen once. On this clone: Its specificity is unknown.

Study results and limitations: Every T-cell large granular lymphocyte leukemia patient had at least one immunodominant TCR beta clonotype. Persisting codominant clonotypes may have hidden a small pathogenic clone. After therapy, about 30% of the 18 patients switched clonotypes, all new clones STAT3 wild type.

V was cut by 8 bases and J by 0 bases, with 25 bases left in between. CDR3 length: 18 residues. The germline CDR1 and CDR2 sequences are SNHLY and FYNNEI. The sequence derives from a man over 45 with T-cell large granular lymphocyte leukemia. Some clones in this sample may be carry-over from other donors' samples. The rearrangement links TRBV2 to TRBJ1-1, with D possibly TRBD1 on 5 matching bases. What was sequenced was peripheral blood mononuclear cells. The DNA of the CDR3 is TGTGCCAGCGATTACGGGACGGACCATTGGGGCATGAACACTGAAGCTTTCTTT. Translating gives CASDYGTDHWGMNTEAFF.